The clone carrying this T cell receptor beta chain was seen only once. The CDR3 is made up of 16 amino acids. V was clipped by 0 bases and J by 0 bases, with 7 bases between them. Germline V gives CDR1 SGDLS, CDR2 YYNGEE. This sample was taken from a study of CD8 T cells in Susac syndrome. Reverse transcription used about 0.45 to 1 ug RNA and random hexamers. Amplification of TCR beta CDR3 was carried out by immunoSEQ multiplex PCR, which covered 54 Vbeta and 13 Jbeta segments. TCRdb ran MiXCR on the immunoSEQ multiplex PCR reads and lists one entry per CDR3 protein. The table records 150,000 to 180,000 distinct CDR3 sequences, around 95% of them present only once.

The genes are TRBV9 and TRBJ2-6; D is uncertain. The clonotype was recovered from a human donor with Susac syndrome. The sample comprised CD4+ T cells from PBMCs. CDR3 coding DNA: TGTGCCAGCAGCGTAGATCGGCGCTCTGGGGCCAACGTCCTGACTTTC. Protein product: CASSVDRRSGANVLTF.